This record covers a single TCR beta chain. Per the authors' pipeline: Amplifying reference gene primers gave estimates of nucleated cell counts. This table comes from immunoSEQ multiplex PCR, and its TCRdb copy is limited to in-frame clones, with some not included. The V and J calls and clone size are taken from that table; D and trimming were inferred from the DNA. The sample includes some 190,000 clones, 88% of them seen just once. The entry originates in a study of blood T cell repertoires in COVID-19. About the study: Both acute and convalescent COVID-19 samples were obtained from the United States, Italy and Spain. PBMCs, B-cell-depleted T cells, or T cells provided the cDNA or gDNA that made up the material.

CDR1 is MNHNY and CDR2 is SVGAGI in the germline V gene (reference sequence). V lost 7 bases and J 0 bases, leaving 4 bases between the germline ends. The CDR3 totals 13 residues. The sequencing sample was made of peripheral blood. This TCR derives from a human donor in a cohort sampled during active COVID-19. V and J are TRBV6-6 and TRBJ1-6; D uncertain. CDR3 sequence (DNA): TGTGCCAGCATCAGCTCCTATAATTCACCCCTCCACTTT. Amino acids: CASISSYNSPLHF.